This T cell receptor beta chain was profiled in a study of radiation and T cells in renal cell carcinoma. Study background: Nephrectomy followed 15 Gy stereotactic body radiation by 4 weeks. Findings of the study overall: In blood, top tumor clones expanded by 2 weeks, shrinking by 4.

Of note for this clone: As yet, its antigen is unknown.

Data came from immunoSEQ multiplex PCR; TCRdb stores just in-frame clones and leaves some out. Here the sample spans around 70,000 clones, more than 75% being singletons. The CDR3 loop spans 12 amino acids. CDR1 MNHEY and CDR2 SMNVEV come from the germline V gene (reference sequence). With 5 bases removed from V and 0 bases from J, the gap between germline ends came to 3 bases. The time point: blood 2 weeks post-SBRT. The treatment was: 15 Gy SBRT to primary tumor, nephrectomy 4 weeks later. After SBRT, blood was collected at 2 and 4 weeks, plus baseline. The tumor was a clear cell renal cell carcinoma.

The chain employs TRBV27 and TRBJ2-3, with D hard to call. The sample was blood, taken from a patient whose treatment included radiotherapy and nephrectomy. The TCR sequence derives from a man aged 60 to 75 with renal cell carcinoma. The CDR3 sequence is CASSHSTDTQYF. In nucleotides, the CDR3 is TGTGCCAGCAGTCATAGCACAGATACGCAGTATTTT.